The 29 T cell receptor beta chains reported below all come from one sample, sequenced in a study of CD8+ T cells in alopecia areata. Treatment in this sample: oral pan-JAK inhibitor, 5-10 mg twice daily. Extracted from the samples, RNA was reverse transcribed into cDNA to serve as the sequencing template. The assay was immunoSEQ multiplex PCR, and TCRdb's table has in-frame clones only and misses some. The repertoire holds roughly 220,000 clones, with 30% to 40% as singletons. The sequences come from CD4+ T cells sorted from blood, collected at approximately week 30, from a patient treated with tofacitinib. The receptor source for this set is a human donor with alopecia areata.

This clone has only a few counts. This chain links TRBV30 with TRBJ2-7; 7 bases map to TRBD2. J gave up 3 bases and V 0 bases, and 5 bases lay outside the gene matches. This CDR3 spans 14 amino acids. Germline V lookup: CDR1 GTSNPN, CDR2 SVGIG (reference sequence). This CDR3 is CAWSVRAGSYEQYF. As DNA, the CDR3 is TGTGCCTGGAGTGTACGAGCGGGAAGCTACGAGCAGTACTTC.

Points on this clone: Other DNA sequences in this sample translate to the same CDR3. The chain has TRBV9 and TRBJ1-2; no firm D call. The V and J ends lost 0 bases and 4 bases respectively, with 4 bases between them. Per germline, CDR1 SGDLS and CDR2 YYNGEE. This CDR3 is 12 amino acids long. The CDR3 loop is CASSVGGYGYTF. In nucleotides, the CDR3 is TGTGCCAGCAGCGTAGGGGGCTATGGCTACACCTTC.

This chain links TRBV7-9 with TRBJ1-2; no clear D. The CDR3 has 12 amino acids. The germline V gene has CDR1 SEHNR and CDR2 FQNEAQ (reference sequence). V was cut by 5 bases and J by 4 bases, with 8 bases left in between. The CDR3 protein is CASSLEIYGYTF. The CDR3 region has the DNA TGTGCCAGCAGCCTAGAGATCTATGGCTACACCTTC. Full variable domain (remainder filled in from reference TRBV7-9 and TRBJ1-2): DTGVSQNPRHKITKRGQNVTFRCDPISEHNRLYWYRQTLGQGPEFLTYFQNEAQLEKSRLLSDRFSAERPKGSFSTLEIQRTEQGDSAMYLCASSLEIYGYTFGSGTRLTVV.

The rearrangement joins TRBV9 to TRBJ1-1; the D gene is possibly TRBD1 (5 bases). Trimming pared 2 bases from V and 1 base from J, leaving 6 bases between. The CDR3 covers 13 residues. Looked up from germline, CDR1 is SGDLS and CDR2 is YYNGEE. Here the CDR3 reads CASSVTGNTEAFF. The DNA of the CDR3 is TGTGCCAGCAGCGTCACAGGGAACACTGAAGCTTTCTTT.

V usage is TRBV11-2 and J usage is TRBJ2-3; D remains unclear. Deletions cut 5 bases from V and 0 bases from J, with 12 bases between. CDR3 length: 15 amino acids. The germline gives CDR1 SGHAT, CDR2 FQNNGV. The CDR3 loop reads CASSPNSASTDTQYF. CDR3 sequence (DNA): TGTGCCAGCAGCCCTAACTCGGCTAGCACAGATACGCAGTATTTT.

The rearrangement links TRBV9 to TRBJ2-2; 9 bases are shared with TRBD1. CDR1 is SGDLS and CDR2 is YYNGEE in the germline V gene. This CDR3 has 16 amino acids. With 4 bases clipped from V and 7 bases from J, the junction kept 11 bases outside the gene matches. The CDR3 DNA sequence: TGTGCCAGCAGCCGAAGGACAGGGGTTCTTGGCGGGGAGCTGTTTTTT. Protein product: CASSRRTGVLGGELFF.

The rearrangement links TRBV7-3 to TRBJ2-3; 10 bases fit TRBD2. V was clipped by 2 bases and J by 6 bases; unmatched bases: 11. Germline CDR1 and CDR2: SGHTA and FQGTGA. The CDR3 extends over 17 amino acids. The CDR3 nucleotides are TGTGCCAGCAGCTTAGGGGGGCTAGCGGGAGTGTCCGATACGCAGTATTTT. Protein product: CASSLGGLAGVSDTQYF.

In its sample, this clone was seen once. The V gene is TRBV5-6, the J gene TRBJ1-6; the match to TRBD1 covers 8 bases. The germline V gene has CDR1 SGHDT and CDR2 YYEEEE. The CDR3 extends over 15 amino acids. J lost 5 bases, V lost 5 bases, and 6 bases had no gene match. In DNA form, the CDR3 reads TGTGCCAGCAGAAAGGGGACAGGTGATAATTCACCCCTCCACTTT. Its protein is CASRKGTGDNSPLHF.

This clone was counted only a few times. The chain recombines TRBV7-6 with TRBJ2-1; 7 bases map to TRBD2. The V segment lost 0 bases and the J segment 8 bases; nucleotides outside the gene matches: 4. Germline V gene sequence: CDR1 SGHVS, CDR2 FNYEAQ. The length of the CDR3 is 14 residues. The CDR3 DNA is TGTGCCAGCAGCTTAGCGGGAGGGCCCTATGAGCAGTTCTTC. Protein product: CASSLAGGPYEQFF.

Only a few counts were recorded for this clone. Other DNA variants within this sample encode the same CDR3. The genes are TRBV15 and TRBJ2-5; 9 bases align to TRBD1. Germline V gene lookup returns CDR1 LNHNV and CDR2 YYDKDF (reference sequence). The trim removed 3 bases at V and 5 bases at J, leaving 4 bases unmatched. This CDR3 comprises 14 residues. As DNA, the CDR3 is TGTGCCACCAGCAGGGACAGGGGCCAGGAGACCCAGTACTTC. The encoded protein is CATSRDRGQETQYF.

This clone turned up a few times. This chain uses TRBV18 with TRBJ2-5, with D possibly TRBD2 on 5 matching bases. Germline V CDR1 and CDR2: KGHSH, LQKENI. Trimming took 3 bases from V and 4 from J, leaving 12 bases between them. The CDR3 totals 14 residues. This CDR3 reads CASSPGFRGETQYF. CDR3 sequence (DNA): TGTGCCAGCTCACCGGGATTCCGGGGAGAGACCCAGTACTTC.

V usage is TRBV25-1 and J usage is TRBJ2-7; the D is unclear. Looked up from germline, CDR1 is MGHDK and CDR2 is SYGVNS. The CDR3 has 13 residues. V was cut by 6 bases and J by 2 bases, with 11 bases left in between. The CDR3 region has the DNA TGTGCCAGCAGGAACGACACCACCTACGAGCAGTACTTC. Its translation: CASRNDTTYEQYF.

V and J are TRBV19 and TRBJ1-5; TRBD1 agrees at 9 bases. The trim removed 0 bases at V and 7 bases at J, leaving 4 bases unmatched. The CDR3 contains 15 residues. CDR1 and CDR2 from the germline V gene are LNHDA and SQIVND (reference sequence). CDR3 amino acids: CASSIENRGRQPQHF. CDR3 DNA sequence: TGTGCCAGTAGTATAGAGAACAGGGGGCGACAGCCCCAGCATTTT.

The chain carries TRBV5-4 and TRBJ2-7, with 7 bases lining up with TRBD1. Per germline, CDR1 SGHNT and CDR2 YYREEE (reference sequence). V trimming: 3 bases; J trimming: 2 bases; junction bases outside the gene matches: 5. The CDR3 has 14 residues. As DNA, the CDR3 is TGTGCCAGCAGCTACCGGGACAGTGCCTACGAGCAGTACTTC. It translates to CASSYRDSAYEQYF.

This clone occurred a few times. The chain uses TRBV7-9 and TRBJ2-1; TRBD2 is a possible D gene (5 bases). V lost 2 bases to trimming and J lost 4 bases, with 12 bases between them. The CDR3 extends over 15 amino acids. Germline CDR1 SEHNR, CDR2 FQNEAQ (reference sequence). CDR3 in amino acids: CASSLLGSGYNEQFF. The CDR3 region has the DNA TGTGCCAGCAGCTTATTGGGATCGGGGTACAATGAGCAGTTCTTC.

This rearrangement joins TRBV6-1 to TRBJ2-7; 10 bases are a match to TRBD2. The CDR3 length is 14 residues. Germline trimming cut 5 bases from V and 4 bases from J; bases unmatched to any gene: 5. In germline, CDR1 is MNHNS, CDR2 SASEGT. Here the CDR3 reads CASSRTSGLYEQYF. Written as DNA, the CDR3 is TGTGCCAGCAGTCGGACTAGCGGCCTATACGAGCAGTACTTC.

This clone was seen a handful of times. V is TRBV21-1 and J is TRBJ2-6; the D call in the table, TRBD2, was not verified against the DNA. TRBV21-1 is a pseudogene segment. The CDR3 is 17 amino acids. As DNA, the CDR3 is TGTGCCAGCCCTGTTGGCGGGAGCGCCTCTGGGGCCAACGTCCTGACTTTC. Its protein is CASPVGGSASGANVLTF.

The V and J genes are TRBV30 and TRBJ2-7; D not resolved. Germline-derived CDR1 and CDR2 are GTSNPN and SVGIG (reference sequence). This CDR3 contains 15 residues. Trimming stripped 0 bases from V and 0 bases from J, with 12 bases between. The CDR3 nucleotides read TGTGCCTGGAGTGTCGGTACACTGAGCTCCTACGAGCAGTACTTC. Translation: CAWSVGTLSSYEQYF.

This chain's CDR3 is CACGTTLGYNEQFF. The CDR3 DNA is TGTGCCTGCGGGACTACCTTAGGCTACAATGAGCAGTTCTTC. J is TRBJ2-1 and V is TRBV30; 7 nucleotides agree with TRBD2. The germline V gene has CDR1 GTSNPN and CDR2 SVGIG (reference sequence). The CDR3 length is 14 residues. The V gene end was trimmed by 6 bases and the J gene end by 3 bases; junction bases not matched to a gene: 8. Full variable domain (rest looked up from reference TRBV30 and TRBJ2-1): SQTIHQWPATLVQPVGSPLSLECTVEGTSNPNLYWYRQAAGRGLQLLFYSVGIGQISSEVPQNLSASRPQDRQFILSSKKLLLSDSGFYLCACGTTLGYNEQFFGPGTRLTVL.

The rearrangement links TRBV30 to TRBJ1-1, with TRBD1 matching over 8 bases. The germline V gene has CDR1 GTSNPN and CDR2 SVGIG (reference sequence). The CDR3 sequence is 13 residues long. V trimming: 8 bases; J trimming: 5 bases; junction bases outside the gene matches: 10. The CDR3 coding sequence is TGTGCCGGAGAGGGACAGGCGGGGACTGAAGCTTTCTTT. Encoded protein: CAGEGQAGTEAFF.

The V call is TRBV7-2, the J call TRBJ1-5; no reliable D call. The CDR3 extends over 13 amino acids. V was shortened by 4 bases and J by 0 bases, with 4 bases between the two germline ends. Per germline, CDR1 SGHTA and CDR2 FQGNSA. The CDR3 protein is CASSWNSNQPQHF. CDR3 DNA: TGTGCCAGCAGCTGGAATAGCAATCAGCCCCAGCATTTT.

Comment on this clone: Other nucleotide sequences in the sample specify the same CDR3. The chain combines TRBV29-1 with TRBJ1-1; no clear D gene. The CDR3 contains 9 residues. In germline, CDR1 is SQVTM, CDR2 ANQGSEA. V was cut by 6 bases and J by 3 bases, with 2 bases left in between. The CDR3 DNA reads TGCAGCGTAGACACTGAAGCTTTCTTT. This encodes CSVDTEAFF. The full variable domain, rest sourced from reference TRBV29-1 and TRBJ1-1, is SAVISQKPSRDICQRGTSLTIQCQVDSQVTMMFWYRQQPGQSLTLIATANQGSEATYESGFVIDKFPISRPNLTFSTLTVSNMSPEDSSIYLCSVDTEAFFGQGTRLTVV.

The chain combines TRBV5-1 with TRBJ1-1, with 7 bases lining up with TRBD1. Trimming cost V 4 bases and J 1 base; bases outside gene matches: 4. Germline V gene sequence: CDR1 SGHRS, CDR2 YFSETQ. The CDR3 consists of 14 residues. CDR3 amino acids: CASSTGQRNTEAFF. DNA of the CDR3: TGCGCCAGCAGCACGGGACAGAGGAACACTGAAGCTTTCTTT. The entire variable domain, with the rest obtained from reference TRBV5-1 and TRBJ1-1, is as follows: KAGVTQTPRYLIKTRGQQVTLSCSPISGHRSVSWYQQTPGQGLQFLFEYFSETQRNKGNFPGRFSGRQFSNSRSEMNVSTLELGDSALYLCASSTGQRNTEAFFGQGTRLTVV.

The rearrangement uses TRBV4-1 and TRBJ1-1; TRBD1 aligns across 7 bases. V lost 4 bases to trimming and J lost 4 bases; unmatched junction nucleotides: 6. This CDR3 has 14 amino acids. The germline CDR1 and CDR2 sequences are MGHRA and YSYEKL. The CDR3 DNA reads as TGCGCCAGCAGCCTACAGGGGACGGCCACTGAAGCTTTCTTT. Residues: CASSLQGTATEAFF.

This clone occurred a few times. The chain employs TRBV6-6 and TRBJ1-1; D might be TRBD1 (6 bases). The germline V and J ends were trimmed by 4 bases and 4 bases, with 19 bases remaining between them. CDR3 size: 16 residues. CDR1 and CDR2 from the germline V gene are MNHNY and SVGAGI (reference sequence). The DNA for the CDR3 is TGTGCCAGCAGTTCAAACAGGGCACGGGGGGCCACTGAAGCTTTCTTT. Amino acid sequence: CASSSNRARGATEAFF.

The chain carries TRBV27 and TRBJ2-1; tentatively, D is TRBD1 (6 bases). V lost 6 bases and J 2 bases, leaving 23 bases between the germline ends. The CDR3 is 18 residues long. Germline CDR1 and CDR2: MNHEY and SMNVEV (reference sequence). Here the CDR3 reads CASRPFFDRDTTYNEQFF. In DNA, the CDR3 is TGTGCCAGCAGACCCTTCTTCGATCGGGACACCACCTACAATGAGCAGTTCTTC.

This clone was detected a few times. Here the CDR3 DNA reads TGCGCCAGCAGCTTGCAACAGTCAACTAATGAAAAACTGTTTTTT. This encodes CASSLQQSTNEKLFF. This rearrangement joins TRBV5-1 to TRBJ1-4; D is unclear. Trimming took 1 base from V and 0 from J, leaving 7 bases between them. Germline V lookup: CDR1 SGHRS, CDR2 YFSETQ. The CDR3 covers 15 residues.

CDR3 loop: CASSAGQNNEQFF. The CDR3 DNA sequence: TGTGCCAGTAGCGCCGGACAGAACAATGAGCAGTTCTTC. V and J are TRBV19 and TRBJ2-1; a possible D gene is TRBD1 (6 bases). Trimming stripped 6 bases from V and 5 bases from J, with 11 bases between. Germline values: CDR1 LNHDA, CDR2 SQIVND (reference sequence). CDR3 size: 13 residues.

This clone was seen more than once but under ten times. CDR3 protein: CASSATVNSPLHF. DNA for the CDR3: TGTGCCAGCAGCGCCACGGTTAATTCACCCCTCCACTTT. The chain carries TRBV9 and TRBJ1-6; D gene ambiguous. V shed 3 bases and J shed 6 bases, with 7 bases lying between them. There are 13 residues in the CDR3. Germline assignment: CDR1 SGDLS and CDR2 YYNGEE.